The rows below give T cell receptor beta chains drawn from one sample of a study of CD8+ T cells in alopecia areata. Some clones are missing from TCRdb's copy, which holds only in-frame ones; the method was immunoSEQ multiplex PCR. Of more than 150,000 clones listed, 40% to 55% are singletons. Sample: CD8+ T cells sorted from blood, taken around week 53, from a patient treated with tofacitinib. These receptors were collected from a human donor with alopecia areata. Both conserved end residues are part of each CDR3. Each record gives: clone size, V gene, D gene, J gene, CDR3 DNA, CDR3 protein. The D gene is left open where the match is weak. Clone size appears in some rows only: once, few, many, or a class for an expanded clone.

-,TRBV30,TRBD1,TRBJ2-7,TGTGCCCTCGGACAGGGGGCCTACGAGCAGTACTTC,CALGQGAYEQYF
-,TRBV19,-,TRBJ2-5,TGTGCCAGTAGTACAAACGGGGAGACCCAGTACTTC,CASSTNGETQYF
-,TRBV4-2,-,TRBJ1-5,TGTGCCAGCAGCCAAGAAGTAGGGATCGGGCCCCAGCATTTT,CASSQEVGIGPQHF
-,TRBV7-9,-,TRBJ1-2,TGTGCCAGCAGCTTAGGACAGGACCTACACTATGGCTACACCTTC,CASSLGQDLHYGYTF
-,TRBV29-1,-,TRBJ2-3,TGCAGCGTTGACAGGGGAGCAGATACGCAGTATTTT,CSVDRGADTQYF
-,TRBV10-3,-,TRBJ1-6,TGTGCCATCAGTCGGACGGGGAATTCACCCCTCCACTTT,CAISRTGNSPLHF
-,TRBV7-2,TRBD1,TRBJ2-7,TGTGCCAGCAGCTGGGAAGACAGGGTCCCCGAGCAGTACTTC,CASSWEDRVPEQYF
once,TRBV10-3,-,TRBJ2-5,TGTGCCATCAGTGAGTCTGGACCGCAAGAGACCCAGTACTTC,CAISESGPQETQYF
few,TRBV15,-,TRBJ1-5,TGTGCCACCAGCAGAGAAAGGGACTATCAGCCCCAGCATTTT,CATSRERDYQPQHF
-,TRBV7-9,TRBD2,TRBJ2-7,TGTGCCAGCAGCTTAGCCGGGACTAGAAACGAGCAGTACTTC,CASSLAGTRNEQYF
-,TRBV7-9,TRBD1,TRBJ2-7,TGTGCCAGCAGCTTAGAGCCGGACAGGGCCAACTACGAGCAGTACTTC,CASSLEPDRANYEQYF
-,TRBV13,-,TRBJ1-2,TGTGCCAGCAGCGTTGGGGGGCGAGGCGGCTACACCTTC,CASSVGGRGGYTF
few,TRBV29-1,-,TRBJ1-4,TGCAGCGTCACAGACAGGAATGAAAAACTGTTTTTT,CSVTDRNEKLFF
-,TRBV5-4,TRBD1,TRBJ2-4,TGTGCCAGCAGCCCGGACAGGGGGCATGGAAACATTCAGTACTTC,CASSPDRGHGNIQYF
few,TRBV13,-,TRBJ1-6,TGTGCCAGCAGCACAACAGGGTTAAATTCACCCCTCCACTTT,CASSTTGLNSPLHF
-,TRBV6-6,-,TRBJ1-5,TGTGCCAGCAGGGACGAGTGGAGAGTGGTGACCCAGCATTTT,CASRDEWRVVTQHF
-,TRBV13,-,TRBJ2-7,TGTGCCAGCAGCCCCCCAGCTTCCTACGAGCAGTACTTC,CASSPPASYEQYF
-,TRBV30,-,TRBJ1-2,TGTGCCTGGGGACCTCGCCCCCACTATGGCTACACCTTC,CAWGPRPHYGYTF
-,TRBV11-2,-,TRBJ2-1,TGTGCCAGCAGCTTAGCGGCAGAGGGTTACAATGAGCAGTTCTTC,CASSLAAEGYNEQFF
-,TRBV7-2,-,TRBJ2-4,TGTGCCAGCAGCTTAGATTACGGGCAGGGAAACATTCAGTACTTC,CASSLDYGQGNIQYF
-,TRBV29-1,-,TRBJ1-1,TGCAGCGTTGAGGGGACACCAGCGATGAACACTGAAGCTTTCTTT,CSVEGTPAMNTEAFF
few,TRBV5-6,-,TRBJ1-1,TGTGCCAGCAGCTTGGCGGGGTTGGACGCTTTCTTT,CASSLAGLDAFF
few,TRBV5-1,-,TRBJ1-1,TGCGCCAGCAGCTTGGCGCAGGGGAGAACTGAAGCTTTCTTT,CASSLAQGRTEAFF
-,TRBV4-3,-,TRBJ2-2,TGCGCCAGCAGCCAATCGAAGCGGAACACCGGGGAGCTGTTTTTT,CASSQSKRNTGELFF
few,TRBV5-4,-,TRBJ1-3,TGTGCCAGCAGCTCCAAGGGAGGCTCTGGAAACACCATATATTTT,CASSSKGGSGNTIYF
few,TRBV6-5,TRBD2,TRBJ2-5,TGTGCCAGCAGTTACGGAGCTAGCGGGGGGTCTGAGACCCAGTACTTC,CASSYGASGGSETQYF